This T cell receptor (beta chain) was profiled in a study of blood T cell repertoires in COVID-19. About the study: Nucleic acid was either cDNA or gDNA, and it came from T cells, B-cell-depleted T cells, or PBMCs.

Libraries were prepared by immunoSEQ multiplex PCR; TCRdb keeps only in-frame clonotypes and omits some of them. The sample consists of approximately 180,000 clones, 80% to 90% of them appearing once. This clone showed up just once. The sequenced material came from peripheral blood. The receptor's source is a man in his 60s with acute or convalescent COVID-19.

CDR3 protein: CAIREREGHNEQFF. The CDR3 bases are TGTGCCATCAGAGAGAGGGAGGGTCATAATGAGCAGTTCTTC. The chain links TRBV10-3 to TRBJ2-1; 7 positions agree with TRBD2. The ends lost 6 bases at V and 7 bases at J; junction bases unmatched: 9. CDR1 is ENHRY and CDR2 is SYGVKD in the germline V gene. This CDR3 contains 14 residues.